These T cell receptor beta chains were read from a single sample in a study of T cell repertoires in cytomegalovirus infection. TCRdb processed the reads anew with MiXCR; each CDR3 protein has one entry. The table lists some 270,000 distinct CDR3 sequences, approximately 15% of them singletons. The sequenced sample was CD8+ T cells from PBMCs. The receptor set was obtained from a human donor in good health (CMV status not recorded). Some clones in this sample may be carry-over from other donors' samples. Both conserved end residues are part of each CDR3. A D gene is named only where the DNA matches it firmly. For some rows the clone size is stated as once, few or many, or as a class when expanded; others skip it.

cdr3_length | clone_size | d_call | j_call | v_call | cdr3_nt | cdr3_aa
15 | NA | TRBD2 | TRBJ2-7 | TRBV27 | TGTGCCAGCAGTTTATTAGCGCGGGGGGGCTACGAGCAGTACTTC | CASSLLARGGYEQYF
18 | few | NA | TRBJ2-6 | TRBV28 | TGTGCCAGCAGTTCCTTCCCGGGACTCCACTCTGGGGCCAACGTCCTGACTTTC | CASSSFPGLHSGANVLTF
16 | many | TRBD1 | TRBJ1-1 | TRBV7-2 | TGTGCCAGAAGCCCGCATCGACAGGGGGGAAACACTGAAGCTTTCTTT | CARSPHRQGGNTEAFF
12 | NA | NA | TRBJ2-5 | TRBV12-3/TRBV12-4 | TGTGCCAGCAGTCCACTCGAGGAGACCCAGTACTTC | CASSPLEETQYF
14 | many | TRBD1 | TRBJ1-2 | TRBV6-1 | TGTGCCAGCAGTCCTCCCGGGACAGCGTATGGCTACACCTTC | CASSPPGTAYGYTF
13 | NA | TRBD1 | TRBJ2-7 | TRBV28 | TGTGCCAGCAGAAACAGGGGGCTCAACGAGCAGTACTTC | CASRNRGLNEQYF
11 | many | NA | TRBJ2-7 | TRBV7-2 | TGTGCCAGCAGCGGCTCCTACGAGCAGTACTTC | CASSGSYEQYF
17 | few | NA | TRBJ2-1 | TRBV2 | TGTGCCAGCAGTGCCAATTGGGCGGGTGGCTCCTACAATGAGCAGTTCTTC | CASSANWAGGSYNEQFF
14 | many | NA | TRBJ2-1 | TRBV28 | TGTGCCAGCAGTTTAAGGTACAGGCCAAATGAGCAGTTCTTC | CASSLRYRPNEQFF
16 | NA | TRBD1 | TRBJ2-7 | TRBV12-3/TRBV12-4 | TGTGCCAGCAGTCCGACGCCGGGACAGTGGGCCTACGAGCAGTACTTC | CASSPTPGQWAYEQYF
12 | many | NA | TRBJ2-7 | TRBV7-9 | TGTGCCAGCAGCTCCTTCTCCTACGAGCAGTACTTC | CASSSFSYEQYF
12 | NA | NA | TRBJ1-1 | TRBV15 | TGTGCCACCAGCAGAGAAGGTGTGGAAGCTTTCTTT | CATSREGVEAFF
15 | NA | TRBD1 | TRBJ1-2 | TRBV12-3/TRBV12-4 | TGTGCCAGCAGTTTTTCCCTGGGGCAGGGGGATGGCTACACCTTC | CASSFSLGQGDGYTF
15 | many | NA | TRBJ2-2 | TRBV29-1 | TGCAGCGTTGTGTTGGCAGACGCGAACACCGGGGAGCTGTTTTTT | CSVVLADANTGELFF
15 | many | NA | TRBJ2-1 | TRBV7-2 | TGTGCCAGCAGCCGAGACTGGCCCGCCTACAATGAGCAGTTCTTC | CASSRDWPAYNEQFF
14 | few | TRBD2 | TRBJ2-5 | TRBV6-5 | TGTGCCAGCAGGCGCCCGGCGGGGGATGGGACCCAGTACTTC | CASRRPAGDGTQYF
15 | few | TRBD1 | TRBJ2-3 | TRBV14 | TGTGCCAGCAGCCAGGGACAGGGTTCGGGAGATACGCAGTATTTT | CASSQGQGSGDTQYF
16 | few | NA | TRBJ2-1 | TRBV9 | TGTGCCAGCAGCGTAGCTACAGGACTGGCGACCCATGAGCAGTTCTTC | CASSVATGLATHEQFF